Below are 2 T cell receptor beta chains sequenced from a single sample in a study of T cell responses to AZD1222 COVID-19 vaccine. The table came from immunoSEQ multiplex PCR; TCRdb's copy has only in-frame clones and leaves some out. The data contain 150,000 to 200,000 clones, 85% to 95% of them seen just once; the ten biggest clones take up around 1.3%. The sequencing here drew on peripheral blood, taken on day 0 of AZD1222 vaccination. The receptors come from an adult in good health.

V usage is TRBV30 and J usage is TRBJ2-2, with D unresolved. The CDR3 runs 12 residues. Germline values: CDR1 GTSNPN, CDR2 SVGIG (reference sequence). This chain's CDR3 is CHGSSNTGELFF. In nucleotides, the CDR3 is TGTCACGGAAGTTCCAACACCGGGGAGCTGTTTTTT.

The J gene is TRBJ1-2, the V gene TRBV27, with D uncertain. The CDR3 is 15 amino acids. V lost 6 bases and J lost 6, with 20 bases in between. CDR1 is MNHEY, CDR2 SMNVEV, per germline (reference sequence). This CDR3 reads CASSLRGRPWDGYTF. CDR3 sequence (DNA): TGTGCCAGCAGCCTCCGGGGAAGACCTTGGGATGGCTACACCTTC.